This TCR beta chain stems from a study of blood T cell repertoires in COVID-19. As for the study in general: The United States, Italy and Spain provided the acute and convalescent COVID-19 samples.

Seattle patients were enrolled while actively infected and followed longitudinally. This clone was observed once. Clones were sequenced by immunoSEQ multiplex PCR, and TCRdb holds only the in-frame ones, with some missing. The sample has 130,000 or so clones; 88% are singletons. CDR3 length equals 15 residues. V shed 6 bases and J 2 bases; nucleotides not matched to a gene: 8. Germline V gene sequence: CDR1 SEHNR, CDR2 FQNEAQ (reference sequence). The receptor comes from a human donor with COVID-19, enrolled during active disease. The donor label of this sample is uncertain. Sequencing was performed on peripheral blood. The chain couples TRBV7-9 to TRBJ2-7; 9 positions agree with TRBD1. The CDR3 sequence: CASSHSGQGAYEQYF. In nucleotides, the CDR3 is TGTGCCAGCAGTCACTCGGGACAGGGCGCCTACGAGCAGTACTTC.